A single TCR beta chain is shown here with its context. The data were taken from a study of blood T cell repertoires in COVID-19. Study-wide background: The analysed material was cDNA or gDNA that came from T cells, B-cell-depleted T cells, or PBMCs.

Measured with immunoSEQ multiplex PCR; TCRdb has only the in-frame clones, and not every one. The table lists some 46,000 clones, about 86% of them singletons. The clonotype originates from a woman of 80 years or more with acute or convalescent COVID-19. The sample taken for sequencing was peripheral blood.

In DNA form, the CDR3 reads TGCGCCAGCAGCGCGGACAGGGGCGGAGGCTACACCTTC. It encodes CASSADRGGGYTF. The chain couples TRBV5-1 to TRBJ1-2, with 9 bases matching TRBD1. CDR1 SGHRS and CDR2 YFSETQ come from the germline V gene. CDR3 size: 13 residues. V shed 4 bases and J 8 bases; nucleotides not matched to a gene: 6. Combining the CDR3 with reference TRBV5-1 and TRBJ1-2 gives the whole variable domain KAGVTQTPRYLIKTRGQQVTLSCSPISGHRSVSWYQQTPGQGLQFLFEYFSETQRNKGNFPGRFSGRQFSNSRSEMNVSTLELGDSALYLCASSADRGGGYTFGSGTRLTVV.